Listed below are T cell receptor beta chains from one sample, sequenced in a study of T cell responses to AZD1222 COVID-19 vaccine. The protocol was immunoSEQ multiplex PCR, while the TCRdb copy is restricted to in-frame clones and leaves out a portion. The table lists some 150,000 clones, around 92% of them singletons. The sequencing here drew on peripheral blood, taken 28 days after the second AZD1222 dose. The receptors here all came from an adult who received the AZD1222 COVID-19 vaccine. The CDR3 runs from the conserved cysteine through the conserved F or W. D genes are given only for firm matches. Expanded clones get a size class; other rows say once, few or many, or leave the size out.

>TRBV7-9|TRBJ1-5|-|-
CASSFPNQPQHF
TGTGCCAGCAGCTTTCCCAATCAGCCCCAGCATTTT
>TRBV24-1|TRBJ2-3|TRBD2|once
CATSEPGLAGGNTQYF
TGTGCCACCAGTGAACCGGGACTAGCGGGAGGGAATACGCAGTATTTT
>TRBV4-1|TRBJ2-7|TRBD2|-
CASSQKWTSGSLYEQYF
TGCGCCAGCAGCCAAAAATGGACTAGCGGGAGCCTCTACGAGCAGTACTTC
>TRBV19|TRBJ2-1|-|-
CASSMGSYNEQFF
TGTGCCAGTAGTATGGGTAGTTACAATGAGCAGTTCTTC
>TRBV5-1|TRBJ2-5|-|-
CASSSQETQYF
TGCGCCAGCAGCTCACAAGAGACCCAGTACTTC
>TRBV23-1|TRBJ2-3|-|-
CASSHSGIGESTDTQYF
TGCGCCAGCAGTCATTCGGGGATCGGGGAAAGCACAGATACGCAGTATTTT
>TRBV7-2|TRBJ2-7|-|-
CASSPPARQGLNYEQYF
TGTGCCAGCAGCCCCCCCGCCCGACAGGGACTAAACTACGAGCAGTACTTC
>TRBV7-2|TRBJ1-2|TRBD1|once
CASSPTGTYGYTF
TGTGCCAGCAGCCCGACAGGGACTTATGGCTACACCTTC
>TRBV5-6|TRBJ2-1|TRBD2|once
CASSSQTSPTPNEQFF
TGTGCCAGCAGCTCCCAGACTAGCCCTACCCCCAATGAGCAGTTCTTC
>TRBV9|TRBJ1-1|-|-
CASSVGGTRGTEAFF
TGTGCCAGCAGCGTAGGCGGAACAAGGGGCACTGAAGCTTTCTTT
>TRBV7-8|TRBJ1-2|-|-
CASSPRGQESYGYTF
TGTGCCAGCAGCCCGCGGGGGCAGGAGTCATATGGCTACACCTTC
>TRBV5-4|TRBJ1-5|-|-
CASSLDSNQPQHF
TGTGCCAGCAGCTTGGACAGTAATCAGCCCCAGCATTTT
>TRBV7-9|TRBJ2-3|TRBD2|-
CAFLGSGNADTQYF
TGTGCCTTCCTCGGTAGCGGGAATGCAGATACGCAGTATTTT
>TRBV9|TRBJ1-1|TRBD1|-
CASSVGTGGGNTEAFF
TGTGCCAGCAGCGTGGGCACAGGGGGTGGAAACACTGAAGCTTTCTTT
>TRBV5-5|TRBJ1-2|-|-
CASSLDRVPYGYTF
TGTGCCAGCAGCTTGGACAGGGTCCCCTATGGCTACACCTTC
>TRBV27|TRBJ1-5|-|once
CASSLAPGGNQPQHF
TGTGCCAGCAGTTTAGCCCCGGGGGGCAATCAGCCCCAGCATTTT
>TRBV7-9|TRBJ1-2|-|-
CASSLVRAAGAFNYGYTF
TGTGCCAGCAGCTTAGTAAGGGCCGCTGGGGCCTTTAACTATGGCTACACCTTC
>TRBV19|TRBJ1-5|-|-
CASSSQGPYSNQPQHF
TGTGCCAGTAGTTCTCAGGGGCCCTATAGCAATCAGCCCCAGCATTTT
>TRBV3-1/TRBV3-2|TRBJ1-4|-|-
CASGRGNEKLFF
TGTGCCAGCGGGAGGGGGAATGAAAAACTGTTTTTT
>TRBV5-1|TRBJ2-1|TRBD2|-
CASSPPTSGAYNEQFF
TGCGCCAGCAGCCCTCCCACTAGCGGAGCCTACAATGAGCAGTTCTTC